What follows are 9 T cell receptor beta chains derived from one specimen sequenced in a study of beta chain features in type 1 diabetes (dated by TCRdb to about 2018). Overall study results and their limits: Type 1 diabetes patients showed a moderate but significant shortening of TCRB CDR3 length in all four CD4+ subsets.

Libraries were prepared through the immunoSEQ multiplex PCR assay. The entire amount of isolated RNA was reverse transcribed using the High Capacity cDNA Reverse Transcription Kit, so the sequenced TCRB transcripts were expressed ones. TCRdb stores this immuneACCESS table with in-frame sequences only. Part of the clones is absent; in the studies checked, under half of the shortfall reflects unresolved V genes, and no reason is known for the rest. Across this sample there are tens of thousands of clones, with approximately 64% seen only once. The biggest ten clones account for 2% to 2.5% of the sample. These receptors lack a known antigen. The sample consisted of Tregs from blood. The cell subset or site label of this sample denotes: regulatory CD4+ T cells. These receptors originate from a woman in her twenties or thirties with type 1 diabetes.

The CDR3 here is CASSSTRTSGFKHEQFF. The CDR3 coding sequence is TGTGCCAGCAGCTCGACACGGACTAGCGGATTCAAGCATGAGCAGTTCTTC. The chain uses TRBV7-9 and TRBJ2-1; 10 bases align to TRBD2. Unmatched junction bases numbered 14, after V lost 4 bases and J lost 8 bases. Germline V lookup: CDR1 SEHNR, CDR2 FQNEAQ (reference sequence). CDR3 length equals 17 residues.

This clone has only a few counts. The CDR3 reads CASNRDRGAEQYF. The DNA of the CDR3 is TGTGCCAGCAATCGGGACAGGGGCGCCGAGCAGTACTTC. The chain is built from TRBV28 and TRBJ2-7; 10 bases map to TRBD1. CDR1 and CDR2 from the germline V gene are MDHEN and SYDVKM. The CDR3 length is 13 residues. The V segment lost 7 bases and the J segment 6 bases; nucleotides outside the gene matches: 6.

The chain uses TRBV29-1 and TRBJ2-7, with 10 bases aligning to TRBD2. CDR3 length: 13 amino acids. Germline CDR1 is SQVTM and CDR2 is ANQGSEA. V was pared by 3 bases and J by 6 bases, with 5 bases of the junction left unmatched. CDR3 residues: CSVEGGLAREQYF. The DNA for the CDR3 is TGCAGCGTTGAGGGGGGACTAGCGCGCGAGCAGTACTTC.

The chain joins TRBV5-4 to TRBJ2-3; D uncertain. The CDR3 is 16 amino acids. V was cut by 4 bases and J by 0 bases, with 15 bases left in between. Germline assignment: CDR1 SGHNT and CDR2 YYREEE (reference sequence). The CDR3 is CASSQDTSVSTDTQYF. DNA for the CDR3: TGTGCCAGCAGCCAAGATACGAGTGTTAGCACAGATACGCAGTATTTT.

The chain recombines TRBV28 with TRBJ2-5; 9 nucleotides agree with TRBD1. Germline CDR1 is MDHEN and CDR2 is SYDVKM. After removal of 6 bases from V and 5 bases from J, the junction contained 4 bases not matched to a gene. This CDR3 contains 13 residues. As DNA, the CDR3 is TGTGCCAGCAGCCGCGACAGGGGGGAGACCCAGTACTTC. It specifies CASSRDRGETQYF.

The rearrangement links TRBV2 to TRBJ1-5; D uncertain. Trimming took off 5 bases at V and 4 bases at J, with 12 bases between the two ends. This CDR3 region has 14 residues. In germline, CDR1 is SNHLY, CDR2 FYNNEI. CDR3 amino acids: CASSTARSNQPQHF. CDR3 coding DNA: TGTGCCAGCAGTACAGCACGATCGAATCAGCCCCAGCATTTT.

The V gene is TRBV5-4, the J gene TRBJ1-2; 8 bases agree with TRBD1. Germline CDR1 reads SGHNT; CDR2 reads YYREEE (reference sequence). V shed 3 bases and J 0 bases; nucleotides not matched to a gene: 4. CDR3 length: 15 amino acids. The CDR3 region is CASSSSTGANYGYTF. The CDR3 bases are TGTGCCAGCAGCTCGTCGACAGGGGCTAACTATGGCTACACCTTC.

V and J are TRBV18 and TRBJ1-2; D may be TRBD1 (5 bases). Trimming stripped 6 bases from V and 7 bases from J, with 18 bases between. The CDR3 is 14 amino acids. Looked up from germline, CDR1 is KGHSH and CDR2 is LQKENI. CDR3 nucleotide sequence: TGTGCCAGCTCGCCTGGAGGGGTCCCGCCTGGCTACACCTTC. Its translation: CASSPGGVPPGYTF.

The chain uses TRBV19 and TRBJ2-6; maybe TRBD1 (5 bases). Germline loops: CDR1 LNHDA, CDR2 SQIVND (reference sequence). There are 13 residues in the CDR3. V was shortened by 2 bases and J by 9 bases, with 8 bases between the two germline ends. The CDR3 DNA reads TGTGCCAGTAGTATAAGTGACAGCAACGTCCTGACTTTC. Protein product: CASSISDSNVLTF.